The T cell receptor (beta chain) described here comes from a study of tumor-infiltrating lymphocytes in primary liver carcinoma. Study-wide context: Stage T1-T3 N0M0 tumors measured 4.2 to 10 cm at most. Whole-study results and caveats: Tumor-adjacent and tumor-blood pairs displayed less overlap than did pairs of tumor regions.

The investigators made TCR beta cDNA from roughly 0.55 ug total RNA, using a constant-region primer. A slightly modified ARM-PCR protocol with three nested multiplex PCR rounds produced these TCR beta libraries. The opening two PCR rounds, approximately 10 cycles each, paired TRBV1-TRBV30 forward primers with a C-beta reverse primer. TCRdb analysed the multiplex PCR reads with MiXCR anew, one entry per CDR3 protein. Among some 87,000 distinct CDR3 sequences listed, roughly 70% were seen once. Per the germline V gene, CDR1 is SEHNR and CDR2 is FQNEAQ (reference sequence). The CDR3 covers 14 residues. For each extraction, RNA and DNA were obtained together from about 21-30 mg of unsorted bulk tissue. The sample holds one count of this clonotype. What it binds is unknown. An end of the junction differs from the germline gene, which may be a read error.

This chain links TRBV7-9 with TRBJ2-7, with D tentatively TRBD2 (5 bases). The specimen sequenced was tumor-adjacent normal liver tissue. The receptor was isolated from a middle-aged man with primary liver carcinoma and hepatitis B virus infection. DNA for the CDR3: TGTGCCAGTAGCTTCATGGGAGCACTCTACGAGCGGTACTTC. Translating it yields CASSFMGALYERYF.